These 23 T cell receptor beta chains were sequenced from one sample in a study of OX40 agonist ivuxolimab in advanced cancers. The protocol was immunoSEQ multiplex PCR, while the TCRdb copy is restricted to in-frame clones and leaves out a portion. The sample lists tens of thousands of clones, 80% to 85% occurring once. Specimen: CD4+ or CD8+ T cells sorted from blood, collected in a trial of the OX40 agonist ivuxolimab. Receptors originate from an adult with an advanced solid tumor such as melanoma, head and neck, liver or kidney cancer.

The genes are TRBV6-1 and TRBJ1-1; TRBD1 might be the D (5 bases). The CDR3 has 13 amino acids. Germline V gene data show CDR1 as MNHNS and CDR2 as SASEGT. With 6 bases removed from V and 3 bases from J, the gap between germline ends came to 11 bases. CDR3 amino acids: CASSEWGDTEAFF. CDR3 DNA: TGTGCCAGCAGCGAATGGGGGGACACTGAAGCTTTCTTT.

The chain joins TRBV5-1 to TRBJ2-2; the match to TRBD2 covers 12 bases. The V segment lost 0 bases and the J segment 6 bases; nucleotides outside the gene matches: 3. Germline V gene lookup returns CDR1 SGHRS and CDR2 YFSETQ. This CDR3 region has 16 residues. Written as DNA, the CDR3 is TGCGCCAGCAGCTTGGCCGGGACTAGCGGGCCCGGGGAGCTGTTTTTT. The encoded protein is CASSLAGTSGPGELFF. The full variable domain, with the rest looked up from reference TRBV5-1 and TRBJ2-2, is KAGVTQTPRYLIKTRGQQVTLSCSPISGHRSVSWYQQTPGQGLQFLFEYFSETQRNKGNFPGRFSGRQFSNSRSEMNVSTLELGDSALYLCASSLAGTSGPGELFFGEGSRLTVL.

This rearrangement joins TRBV7-2 to TRBJ2-3; no firm D call. The V gene lost 2 bases and the J gene lost 4 bases, with 7 bases spanning the gap. CDR1 and CDR2 from the germline V gene are SGHTA and FQGNSA. The CDR3 extends over 13 amino acids. DNA for the CDR3: TGTGCCAGCAGCTTACTAGTCCCAGATACGCAGTATTTT. Protein product: CASSLLVPDTQYF.

The J gene is TRBJ1-1, the V gene TRBV29-1; TRBD1 is a possible D gene (6 bases). CDR3 length: 11 residues. Looked up from germline, CDR1 is SQVTM and CDR2 is ANQGSEA. V was clipped by 7 bases and J by 7 bases, with 13 bases between them. CDR3 nucleotides: TGCAGCGCAAAGCAGGGGATTGAAGCTTTCTTT. It translates to CSAKQGIEAFF.

The rearrangement uses TRBV2 and TRBJ1-1; a weak D match, TRBD1 (5 bases). The CDR3 sequence is 14 residues long. V was pared by 2 bases and J by 2 bases, with 9 bases between. Germline CDR1 and CDR2: SNHLY and FYNNEI. CDR3 DNA sequence: TGTGCCAGCAGTGAATTGGGGCAAAACACTGAAGCTTTCTTT. Translated, it gives CASSELGQNTEAFF.

The rearrangement links TRBV5-3 to TRBJ1-2; D is unresolved. TRBV5-3 qualifies as an ORF whose function is uncertain. The CDR3 covers 17 residues. V lost 4 bases and J lost 0, with 19 bases in between. The CDR3 protein is CARSPRCQCYSNYGYTF. The DNA for the CDR3 is TGTGCCAGAAGCCCCCGTTGTCAGTGTTACTCTAACTATGGCTACACCTTC.

CDR3 amino acids: CASSPGQGKTNNQPQHF. CDR3 nucleotide sequence: TGTGCCAGCAGTCCGGGACAGGGGAAAACTAACAATCAGCCCCAGCATTTT. The chain links TRBV27 to TRBJ1-5, with 10 bases lining up with TRBD1. The CDR3 has 17 residues. Germline loops: CDR1 MNHEY, CDR2 SMNVEV (reference sequence). Trimming removed 5 bases from V and 3 bases from J; junction bases left unmatched: 10.

The chain employs TRBV6-1 and TRBJ2-5; D is possibly TRBD1 (6 bases). Germline V gene data show CDR1 as MNHNS and CDR2 as SASEGT. CDR3 length equals 13 residues. Trimming cost V 7 bases and J 5 bases, with 14 bases left between them. CDR3 DNA: TGTGCCAGCAAGTTCGGGCAGGGGGAGACCCAGTACTTC. It yields the protein CASKFGQGETQYF.

This clone has just a few counts. The chain recombines TRBV4-2 with TRBJ1-5, with D tentatively TRBD1 (5 bases). Germline lookup yields CDR1 LGHNA and CDR2 YNFKEQ. This CDR3 comprises 17 residues. Trimming shortened V by 0 bases and J by 1 base, and 13 bases separated the two germline ends. The CDR3 region has the DNA TGTGCCAGCAGCCAAGATGCAGGGAAGACAAGCAATCAGCCCCAGCATTTT. Amino acids: CASSQDAGKTSNQPQHF.

The chain joins TRBV5-4 to TRBJ2-7; perhaps TRBD1 as D (6 bases). V lost 7 bases and J 3 bases, leaving 20 bases between the germline ends. The germline gives CDR1 SGHNT, CDR2 YYREEE (reference sequence). The CDR3 totals 15 residues. The CDR3 nucleotides are TGTGCCAGCGTTTGCACAGGGTCATCCTACTACGAGCAGTACGTC. It is translated as CASVCTGSSYYEQYV.

This clone was picked up one time. The rearrangement joins TRBV29-1 to TRBJ2-3; 9 nucleotides match TRBD1. The CDR3 has 14 residues. The germline CDR1 and CDR2 sequences are SQVTM and ANQGSEA. V shed 3 bases and J 4 bases; nucleotides not matched to a gene: 5. The CDR3 DNA reads as TGCAGCGTTGACACAGGGGGCGCGGCAGATACGCAGTATTTT. Its translation: CSVDTGGAADTQYF.

This chain uses TRBV5-4 with TRBJ2-3; tentative D call: TRBD2 (6 bases). Trimming stripped 3 bases from V and 0 bases from J, with 11 bases between. CDR3 size: 15 residues. The germline gives CDR1 SGHNT, CDR2 YYREEE (reference sequence). CDR3 in amino acids: CASSWGLSSTDTQYF. DNA for the CDR3: TGTGCCAGCAGCTGGGGACTGTCTAGCACAGATACGCAGTATTTT.

The chain combines TRBV7-2 with TRBJ2-3; weak D call: TRBD1 (5 bases). The CDR3 totals 16 residues. The ends were cut back, 1 base at V and 2 bases at J, with 13 bases in the middle. Germline V lookup: CDR1 SGHTA, CDR2 FQGNSA. As DNA, the CDR3 is TGTGCCAGCAGCTTAGTTGGGGCAGACAACACAGATACGCAGTATTTT. This translates into CASSLVGADNTDTQYF.

This clone turned up a few times. The chain joins TRBV5-1 to TRBJ2-7; 11 bases map to TRBD2. Germline V CDR1 and CDR2: SGHRS, YFSETQ. Trimming at V came to 4 bases and at J to 4 bases, leaving 7 bases not matched to a gene. The CDR3 sequence is 15 residues long. The CDR3, as DNA: TGCGCCAGCAGCCCTATTACTAGCGGGAGATACGAGCAGTACTTC. This sequence encodes CASSPITSGRYEQYF. Variable domain in full (rest from reference TRBV5-1 and TRBJ2-7): KAGVTQTPRYLIKTRGQQVTLSCSPISGHRSVSWYQQTPGQGLQFLFEYFSETQRNKGNFPGRFSGRQFSNSRSEMNVSTLELGDSALYLCASSPITSGRYEQYFGPGTRLTVT.

The chain uses TRBV6-6 and TRBJ2-3; D is ambiguous. V was trimmed by 6 bases and J by 4 bases, leaving 11 bases between them. The CDR3 runs 13 residues. Germline V gene lookup returns CDR1 MNHNY and CDR2 SVGAGI (reference sequence). CDR3 residues: CASSKQSSDTQYF. CDR3 DNA sequence: TGTGCCAGCAGCAAGCAGTCCTCAGATACGCAGTATTTT.

The chain recombines TRBV4-3 with TRBJ2-7, with D perhaps assigned TRBD1 or TRBD2 (5 bases each). CDR3 length: 15 amino acids. The V and J ends lost 1 base and 3 bases respectively, with 13 bases between them. CDR1 is LGHNA and CDR2 is YSLEER in the germline V gene. The CDR3 DNA follows: TGCGCCAGCAGCCAAGCTCCGCCAGGGAGCTACGAGCAGTACTTC. Amino acid sequence: CASSQAPPGSYEQYF.

This clone has only one observation. The chain's CDR3 is CASGAMGGTTYNEQFF. For the CDR3, the DNA is TGTGCCAGCGGAGCTATGGGCGGGACCACCTACAATGAGCAGTTCTTC. This chain links TRBV9 with TRBJ2-1, with a possible D match to TRBD2 (6 bases). This CDR3 is 16 amino acids long. V was pared by 7 bases and J by 2 bases, with 19 bases between. CDR1 is SGDLS and CDR2 is YYNGEE in the germline V gene.

This chain connects TRBV13 to TRBJ2-3, with unresolved D. From germline, CDR1 is PRHDT and CDR2 FYEKMQ (reference sequence). Deletions cut 6 bases from V and 4 bases from J, with 20 bases between. The CDR3 is made up of 16 amino acids. The CDR3 sequence is CASSWQPNPSSDTQYF. Written as DNA, the CDR3 is TGTGCCAGCAGTTGGCAGCCGAACCCATCTTCAGATACGCAGTATTTT.

V usage is TRBV21-1 and J usage is TRBJ2-3. TRBV21-1 is flagged as a pseudogene. The CDR3 is 15 residues long. CDR3 bases: TGTGCCAGCAGCAAAGAGGACGGCCCGACAGATACGCAGTATTTT. It codes for CASSKEDGPTDTQYF.

The CDR3 coding sequence is TGTGCCACCAGCAGGGACAGCGCAGCCAAAAACATTCAGTACTTC. Residues: CATSRDSAAKNIQYF. This chain uses TRBV15 with TRBJ2-4; a possible D gene is TRBD1 (6 bases). The germline gives CDR1 LNHNV, CDR2 YYDKDF (reference sequence). Trimming stripped 3 bases from V and 0 bases from J, with 9 bases between. CDR3 length: 15 amino acids.

The gene calls are TRBV7-6 and TRBJ2-7; the D gene could be TRBD1 or TRBD2 (5 bases each). Per germline, CDR1 SGHVS and CDR2 FNYEAQ. The CDR3 has 15 amino acids. V was pared by 5 bases and J by 2 bases, with 16 bases between. CDR3 in amino acids: CASSLPGPGPYEQYF. CDR3 bases: TGTGCCAGCAGCCTCCCGGGCCCGGGGCCCTACGAGCAGTACTTC.

CDR3 nucleotide sequence: TGTGCCACCTCCCCCGCCGGGCTAGCCAAAAACATTCAGTACTTC. As protein: CATSPAGLAKNIQYF. The chain uses TRBV28 and TRBJ2-4; no definite D call. Trimming shortened V by 10 bases and J by 0 bases, and 16 bases separated the two germline ends. The CDR3 extends over 15 amino acids. CDR1 and CDR2 (germline): MDHEN, SYDVKM.

This chain connects TRBV21-1 to TRBJ2-7. TRBV21-1 is a documented pseudogene. CDR3 length equals 14 residues. CDR3 DNA sequence: TGTGCCAGCAACCTTAGGACGCCTACCTACGAGCAGTACTTC. The encoded protein is CASNLRTPTYEQYF.